Presented here are 11 T cell receptor beta chains from one specimen sequenced in a study of chemoradiotherapy in HPV16-positive cancers (dated by TCRdb to 2022 to 2024). Libraries were built with the immunoSEQ multiplex PCR assay. What TCRdb holds here is the immuneACCESS table cut down to in-frame rearrangements. Part of the clones is not present; checked against another copy, under half of the missing clones reflect an unresolved V gene, and the others are unexplained. The sample profile shows 55,000 to 85,000 clones; about nine tenths of them were found once. The top ten constitute 4% to 5% of the sample. The sample consisted of blood, taken from a patient who underwent chemoradiotherapy. The receptors originated from a human donor with HPV-associated anogenital cancer.

This chain links TRBV15 with TRBJ2-5, with a tentative D call TRBD2 (6 bases). Germline V gene sequence: CDR1 LNHNV, CDR2 YYDKDF (reference sequence). Between the trimmed V and J ends, which lost 4 bases and 7 bases, there was a span of 22 bases. The CDR3 consists of 16 residues. The CDR3 loop is CATSTSRVLADGTQYF. The CDR3 nucleotides read TGTGCCACCAGCACTTCTAGGGTACTAGCCGATGGGACCCAGTACTTC.

This chain's CDR3 is CASSFSTGEAFF. The CDR3 DNA reads as TGTGCCAGCAGTTTCTCCACTGGTGAAGCTTTCTTT. The V and J genes are TRBV5-4 and TRBJ1-1, with D uncertain. Germline CDR1 reads SGHNT; CDR2 reads YYREEE (reference sequence). Trimming cost V 5 bases and J 7 bases, with 12 bases left between them. CDR3 length equals 12 residues. Full variable domain (missing parts from reference TRBV5-4 and TRBJ1-1): ETGVTQSPTHLIKTRGQQVTLRCSSQSGHNTVSWYQQALGQGPQFIFQYYREEENGRGNFPPRFSGLQFPNYSSELNVNALELDDSALYLCASSFSTGEAFFGQGTRLTVV.

V and J are TRBV18 and TRBJ2-6; TRBD1 matches at 8 bases. J gave up 3 bases and V 2 bases, and 6 bases lay outside the gene matches. Germline lookup yields CDR1 KGHSH and CDR2 LQKENI. The CDR3 consists of 17 residues. The CDR3 region is CASSPGRGLGGANVLTF. CDR3 DNA: TGTGCCAGCTCACCAGGCAGGGGGCTCGGTGGGGCCAACGTCCTGACTTTC.

The chain links TRBV7-3 to TRBJ2-2; no reliable D call. Trimming pared 1 base from V and 0 bases from J, leaving 9 bases between. The CDR3 is made up of 16 amino acids. CDR1 and CDR2 (germline): SGHTA, FQGTGA. The CDR3 DNA reads as TGTGCCAGCAGCTTAAAGCCGGACCCGAACACCGGGGAGCTGTTTTTT. Its translation is CASSLKPDPNTGELFF.

The chain joins TRBV9 to TRBJ2-5; 8 positions match TRBD1. The CDR3 runs to 15 residues. Per the germline V gene, CDR1 is SGDLS and CDR2 is YYNGEE. The V and J ends lost 0 bases and 5 bases, in that order; junction bases with no gene match: 6. CDR3 sequence reads: CASSVGTGRQETQYF. The DNA for the CDR3 is TGTGCCAGCAGCGTAGGGACAGGGAGGCAGGAGACCCAGTACTTC.

The chain carries TRBV2 and TRBJ2-1; TRBD2 matches at 12 bases. This CDR3 region has 16 residues. Germline lookup yields CDR1 SNHLY and CDR2 FYNNEI. Trimming removed 6 bases from V and 7 bases from J; junction bases left unmatched: 10. The CDR3 DNA follows: TGTGCCAGCAGAAGACTAGCGGGAGCCCGCGTGAATGAGCAGTTCTTC. Protein: CASRRLAGARVNEQFF.

V usage is TRBV28 and J usage is TRBJ2-2, with D possibly being TRBD2 (5 bases). Germline CDR1 is MDHEN and CDR2 is SYDVKM. This CDR3 comprises 16 residues. The germline V and J ends were trimmed by 1 base and 1 base, with 10 bases remaining between them. As DNA, the CDR3 is TGTGCCAGCAGTTTATATCGGGGATGGAACACCGGGGAGCTGTTTTTT. Its protein product is CASSLYRGWNTGELFF.

J is TRBJ2-7 and V is TRBV5-4; D not resolved. CDR3 length equals 11 residues. Deletions cut 3 bases from V and 3 bases from J, with 4 bases between. Germline assignment: CDR1 SGHNT and CDR2 YYREEE (reference sequence). The CDR3 here is CASSSDYEQYF. The CDR3 DNA follows: TGTGCCAGCAGCTCAGACTACGAGCAGTACTTC.

The genes are TRBV5-6 and TRBJ2-7, with D hard to call. The germline V and J ends were trimmed by 2 bases and 1 base, with 10 bases remaining between them. The CDR3 is 14 residues long. Germline loops: CDR1 SGHDT, CDR2 YYEEEE. CDR3 DNA: TGTGCCAGCAGCTTTGACGGTGGTTCCTACGAGCAGTACTTC. Residues: CASSFDGGSYEQYF. Supplemented by reference TRBV5-6 and TRBJ2-7, the full variable domain reads DAGVTQSPTHLIKTRGQQVTLRCSPKSGHDTVSWYQQALGQGPQFIFQYYEEEERQRGNFPDRFSGHQFPNYSSELNVNALLLGDSALYLCASSFDGGSYEQYFGPGTRLTVT.

The gene calls are TRBV18 and TRBJ2-7; D call uncertain. The V gene lost 2 bases and the J gene lost 4 bases, with 3 bases spanning the gap. The germline gives CDR1 KGHSH, CDR2 LQKENI. This CDR3 comprises 11 residues. DNA for the CDR3: TGTGCCAGCTCACCAGAATACGAGCAGTACTTC. This encodes CASSPEYEQYF. Using reference TRBV18 and TRBJ2-7 for the parts outside the CDR3, the full variable domain is NAGVMQNPRHLVRRRGQEARLRCSPMKGHSHVYWYRQLPEEGLKFMVYLQKENIIDESGMPKERFSAEFPKEGPSILRIQQVVRGDSAAYFCASSPEYEQYFGPGTRLTVT.

This chain links TRBV6-5 with TRBJ1-2; 7 bases fit TRBD1. CDR3 length equals 14 residues. V trimming: 6 bases; J trimming: 4 bases; junction bases outside the gene matches: 8. The V gene's germline CDR1 is MNHEY and CDR2 SVGAGI. In nucleotides, the CDR3 is TGTGCCAGCAGGGTCCGGACAGGTTCCTATGGCTACACCTTC. Its protein product is CASRVRTGSYGYTF.